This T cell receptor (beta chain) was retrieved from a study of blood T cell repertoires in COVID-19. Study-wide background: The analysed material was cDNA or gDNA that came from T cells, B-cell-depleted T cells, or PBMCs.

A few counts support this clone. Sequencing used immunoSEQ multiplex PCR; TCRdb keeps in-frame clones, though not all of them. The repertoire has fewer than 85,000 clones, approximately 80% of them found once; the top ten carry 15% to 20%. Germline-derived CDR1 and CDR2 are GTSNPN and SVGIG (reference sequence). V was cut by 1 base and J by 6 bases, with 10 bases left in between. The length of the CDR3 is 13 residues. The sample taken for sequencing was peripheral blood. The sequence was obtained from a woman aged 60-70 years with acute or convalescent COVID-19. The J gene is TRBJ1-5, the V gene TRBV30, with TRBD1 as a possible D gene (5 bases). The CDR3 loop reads CAWSERGSQPQHF. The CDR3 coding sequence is TGTGCCTGGAGTGAAAGGGGCAGTCAGCCCCAGCATTTT.